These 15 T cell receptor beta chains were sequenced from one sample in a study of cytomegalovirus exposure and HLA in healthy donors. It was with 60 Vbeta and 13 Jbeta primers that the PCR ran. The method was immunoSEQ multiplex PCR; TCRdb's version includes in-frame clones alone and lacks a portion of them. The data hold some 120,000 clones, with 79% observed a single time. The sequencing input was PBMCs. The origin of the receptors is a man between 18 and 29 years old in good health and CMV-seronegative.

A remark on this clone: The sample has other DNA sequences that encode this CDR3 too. The CDR3 bases are TGTGCCAGCAGCCGAAGTGACAGGGGGACTAGCAATCAGCCCCAGCATTTT. It specifies CASSRSDRGTSNQPQHF. The chain carries TRBV5-8 and TRBJ1-5; 9 nucleotides match TRBD1. V lost 4 bases, J lost 0 bases, and 8 bases stayed unmatched. Germline CDR1 and CDR2: SGHTS and YDEGEE. This CDR3 region has 17 residues.

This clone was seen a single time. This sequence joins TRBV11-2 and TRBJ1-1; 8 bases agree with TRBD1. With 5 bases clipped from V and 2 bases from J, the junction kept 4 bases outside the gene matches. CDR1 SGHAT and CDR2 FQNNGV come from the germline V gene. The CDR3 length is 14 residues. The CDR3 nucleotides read TGTGCCAGCAGCGTCGGACAGGGCAACACTGAAGCTTTCTTT. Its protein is CASSVGQGNTEAFF.

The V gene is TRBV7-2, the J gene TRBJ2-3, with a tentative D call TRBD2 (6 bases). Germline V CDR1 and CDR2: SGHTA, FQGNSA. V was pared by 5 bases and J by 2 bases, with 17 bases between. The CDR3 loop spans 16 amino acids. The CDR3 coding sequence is TGTGCCAGCAGCCCGGGACTCCGGATTATCACAGATACGCAGTATTTT. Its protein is CASSPGLRIITDTQYF.

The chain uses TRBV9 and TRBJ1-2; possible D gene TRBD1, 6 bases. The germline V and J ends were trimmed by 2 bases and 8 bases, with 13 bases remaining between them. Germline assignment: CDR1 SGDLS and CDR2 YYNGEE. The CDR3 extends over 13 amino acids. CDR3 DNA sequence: TGTGCCAGCAGCGTCGCACAGGGCAAGGGCTACACCTTC. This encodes CASSVAQGKGYTF.

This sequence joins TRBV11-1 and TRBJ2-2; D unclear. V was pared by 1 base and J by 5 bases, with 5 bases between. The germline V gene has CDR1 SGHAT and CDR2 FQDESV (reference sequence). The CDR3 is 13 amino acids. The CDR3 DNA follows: TGTGCCAGCAGCTTAGGAGAAACCGGGGAGCTGTTTTTT. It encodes CASSLGETGELFF.

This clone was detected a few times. CDR3 amino acids: CASSFGLAGGNEQYV. The DNA of the CDR3 is TGTGCCAGCAGCTTCGGACTAGCGGGAGGCAACGAGCAGTACGTC. This chain connects TRBV5-8 to TRBJ2-7; 14 nucleotides agree with TRBD2. With 2 bases clipped from V and 5 bases from J, the junction kept 3 bases outside the gene matches. The CDR3 totals 15 residues. Germline V gives CDR1 SGHTS, CDR2 YDEGEE.

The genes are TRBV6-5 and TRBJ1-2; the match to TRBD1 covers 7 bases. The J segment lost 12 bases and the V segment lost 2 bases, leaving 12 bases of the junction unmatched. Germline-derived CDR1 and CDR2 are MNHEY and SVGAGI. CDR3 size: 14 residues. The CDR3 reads CASSYTSLGQLHTF. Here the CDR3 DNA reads TGTGCCAGCAGTTACACCAGCCTGGGACAGCTCCACACCTTC.

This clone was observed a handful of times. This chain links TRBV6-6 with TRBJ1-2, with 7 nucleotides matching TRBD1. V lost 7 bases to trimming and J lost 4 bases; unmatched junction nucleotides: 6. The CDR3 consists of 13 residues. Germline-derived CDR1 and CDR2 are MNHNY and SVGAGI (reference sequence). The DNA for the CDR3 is TGTGCCAGCACGCCCCAGGGGGGCTATGGCTACACCTTC. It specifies CASTPQGGYGYTF.

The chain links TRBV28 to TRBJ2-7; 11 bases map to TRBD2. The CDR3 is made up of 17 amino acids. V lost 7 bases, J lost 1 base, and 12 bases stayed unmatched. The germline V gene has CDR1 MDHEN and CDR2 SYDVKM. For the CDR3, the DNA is TGTGCCAGCACCCCCGCCGCCGGGACTAGCGGTTCCTACGAGCAGTACTTC. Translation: CASTPAAGTSGSYEQYF.

In DNA form, the CDR3 reads TGTGCCAGCAGCTTCGCCGGACGGACAAAAAAACTGTTTTTT. Amino acid sequence: CASSFAGRTKKLFF. V gene TRBV13 combines with J gene TRBJ1-4; D is possibly TRBD1 (5 bases). V gave up 3 bases and J gave up 9 bases, with 14 bases separating them. CDR3 size: 14 residues. From germline, CDR1 is PRHDT and CDR2 FYEKMQ (reference sequence).

The CDR3: CASSAGEGHQFF. DNA for the CDR3: TGTGCCAGCAGTGCAGGGGAGGGCCACCAGTTCTTC. The J gene is TRBJ2-1, the V gene TRBV6-4; weak D call: TRBD2 (7 bases). Per germline, CDR1 MRHNA and CDR2 SNTAGT. This CDR3 is 12 amino acids long. V was clipped by 4 bases and J by 13 bases, with 14 bases between them.

Here the CDR3 reads CASSSSGNTEAFF. The CDR3 bases are TGTGCCAGCAGTTCGAGTGGGAACACTGAAGCTTTCTTT. This sequence joins TRBV7-6 and TRBJ1-1, with D hard to call. V was trimmed by 6 bases and J by 1 base, leaving 9 bases between them. This CDR3 is 13 amino acids long. Germline CDR1 SGHVS, CDR2 FNYEAQ.

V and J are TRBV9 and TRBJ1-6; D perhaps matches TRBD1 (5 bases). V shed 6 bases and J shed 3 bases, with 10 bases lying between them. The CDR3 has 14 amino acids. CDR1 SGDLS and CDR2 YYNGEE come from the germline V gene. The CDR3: CASTIDSYNSPLHF. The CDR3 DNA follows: TGTGCCAGCACCATAGACAGCTATAATTCACCCCTCCACTTT.

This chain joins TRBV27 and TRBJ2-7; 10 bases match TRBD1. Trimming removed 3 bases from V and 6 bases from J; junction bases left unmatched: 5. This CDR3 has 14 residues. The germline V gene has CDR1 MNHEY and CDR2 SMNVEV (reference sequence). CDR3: CASSLGQGLGEQYV. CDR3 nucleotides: TGTGCCAGCAGTTTGGGACAGGGGTTAGGCGAGCAGTACGTC.

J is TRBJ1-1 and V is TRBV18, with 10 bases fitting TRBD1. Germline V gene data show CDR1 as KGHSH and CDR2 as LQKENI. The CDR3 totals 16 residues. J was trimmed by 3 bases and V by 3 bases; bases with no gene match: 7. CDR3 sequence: CASSPRETGGDTEAFF. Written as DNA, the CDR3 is TGTGCCAGCTCACCCCGCGAGACAGGGGGCGACACTGAAGCTTTCTTT.